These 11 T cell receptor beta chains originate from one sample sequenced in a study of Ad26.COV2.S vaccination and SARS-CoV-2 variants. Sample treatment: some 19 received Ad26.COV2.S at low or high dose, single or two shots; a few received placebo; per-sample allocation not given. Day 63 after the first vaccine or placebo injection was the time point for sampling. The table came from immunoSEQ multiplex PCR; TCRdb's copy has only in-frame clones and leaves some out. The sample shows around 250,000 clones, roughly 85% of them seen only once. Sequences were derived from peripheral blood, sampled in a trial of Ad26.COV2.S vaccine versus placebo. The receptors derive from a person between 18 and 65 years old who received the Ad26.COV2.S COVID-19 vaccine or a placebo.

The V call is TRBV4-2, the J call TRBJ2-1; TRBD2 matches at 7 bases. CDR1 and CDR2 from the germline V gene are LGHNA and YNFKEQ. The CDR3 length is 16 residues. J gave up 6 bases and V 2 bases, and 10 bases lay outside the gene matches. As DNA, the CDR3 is TGTGCCAGCAGCCAACAAGCGGGATTGAGGTTCAATGAGCAGTTCTTC. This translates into CASSQQAGLRFNEQFF.

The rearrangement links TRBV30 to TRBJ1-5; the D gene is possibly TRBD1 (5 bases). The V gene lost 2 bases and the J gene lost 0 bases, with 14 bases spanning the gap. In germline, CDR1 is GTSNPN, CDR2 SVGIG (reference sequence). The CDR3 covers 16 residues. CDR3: CAWSPEGIHSNQPQHF. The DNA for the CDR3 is TGTGCCTGGAGTCCGGAGGGGATCCATAGCAATCAGCCCCAGCATTTT.

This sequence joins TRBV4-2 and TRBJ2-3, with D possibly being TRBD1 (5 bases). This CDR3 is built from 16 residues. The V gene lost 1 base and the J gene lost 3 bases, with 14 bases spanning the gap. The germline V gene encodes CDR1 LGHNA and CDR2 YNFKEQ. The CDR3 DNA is TGTGCCAGCAGCCAAGTGGGGCAAGGGGCTACAGATACGCAGTATTTT. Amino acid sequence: CASSQVGQGATDTQYF.

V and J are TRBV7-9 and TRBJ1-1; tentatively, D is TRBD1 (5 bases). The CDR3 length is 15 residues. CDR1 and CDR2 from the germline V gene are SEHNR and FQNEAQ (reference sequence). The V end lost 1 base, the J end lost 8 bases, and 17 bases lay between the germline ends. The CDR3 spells CASSLGRGSQGEAFF. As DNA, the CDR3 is TGTGCCAGCAGCTTAGGAAGGGGCAGTCAAGGGGAAGCTTTCTTT.

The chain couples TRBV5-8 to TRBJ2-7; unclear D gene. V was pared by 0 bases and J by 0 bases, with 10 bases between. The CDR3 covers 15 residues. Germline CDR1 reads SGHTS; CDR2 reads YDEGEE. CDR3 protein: CASSLALGNSYEQYV. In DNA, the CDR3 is TGTGCCAGCAGCTTGGCCTTAGGGAACTCCTACGAGCAGTACGTC.

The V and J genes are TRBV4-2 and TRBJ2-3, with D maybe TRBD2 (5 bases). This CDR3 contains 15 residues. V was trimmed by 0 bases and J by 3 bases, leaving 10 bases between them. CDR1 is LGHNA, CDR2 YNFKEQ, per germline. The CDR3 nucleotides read TGTGCCAGCAGCCAAGAGAGAGGGCTTACAGATACGCAGTATTTT. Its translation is CASSQERGLTDTQYF.

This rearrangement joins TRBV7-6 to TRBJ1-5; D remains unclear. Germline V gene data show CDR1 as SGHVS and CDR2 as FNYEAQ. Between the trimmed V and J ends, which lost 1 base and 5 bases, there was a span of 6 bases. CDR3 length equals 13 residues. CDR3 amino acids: CASSLDRYQPQHF. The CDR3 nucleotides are TGTGCCAGCAGCTTAGACCGCTATCAGCCCCAGCATTTT.

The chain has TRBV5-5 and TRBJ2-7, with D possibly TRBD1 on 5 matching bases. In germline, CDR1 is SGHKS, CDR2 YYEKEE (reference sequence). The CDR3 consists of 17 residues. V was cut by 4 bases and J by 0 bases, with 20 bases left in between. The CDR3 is CASSPSRTGHYSYEQYV. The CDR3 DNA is TGTGCCAGCAGCCCAAGTCGCACAGGTCACTACTCCTACGAGCAGTACGTC.

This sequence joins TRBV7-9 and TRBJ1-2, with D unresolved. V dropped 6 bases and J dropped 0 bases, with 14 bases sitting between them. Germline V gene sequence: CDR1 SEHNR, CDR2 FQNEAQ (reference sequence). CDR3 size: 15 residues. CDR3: CASRPNWEANYGYTF. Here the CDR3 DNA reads TGTGCCAGCAGGCCTAACTGGGAAGCTAACTATGGCTACACCTTC. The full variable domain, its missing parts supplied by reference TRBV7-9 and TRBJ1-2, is DTGVSQNPRHKITKRGQNVTFRCDPISEHNRLYWYRQTLGQGPEFLTYFQNEAQLEKSRLLSDRFSAERPKGSFSTLEIQRTEQGDSAMYLCASRPNWEANYGYTFGSGTRLTVV.

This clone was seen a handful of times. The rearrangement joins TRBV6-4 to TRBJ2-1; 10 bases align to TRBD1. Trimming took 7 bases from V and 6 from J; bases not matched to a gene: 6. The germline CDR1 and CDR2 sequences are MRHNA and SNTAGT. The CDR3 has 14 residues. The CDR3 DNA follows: TGTGCCAGCATCGGGACAGGGGTAAGCAATGAGCAGTTCTTC. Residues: CASIGTGVSNEQFF.

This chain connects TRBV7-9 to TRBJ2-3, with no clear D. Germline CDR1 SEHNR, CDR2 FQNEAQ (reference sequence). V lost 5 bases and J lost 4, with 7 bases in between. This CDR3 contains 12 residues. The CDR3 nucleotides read TGTGCCAGCAGCCCCCTGGCAGATACGCAGTATTTT. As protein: CASSPLADTQYF. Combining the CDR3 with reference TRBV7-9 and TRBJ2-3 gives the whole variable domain DTGVSQNPRHKITKRGQNVTFRCDPISEHNRLYWYRQTLGQGPEFLTYFQNEAQLEKSRLLSDRFSAERPKGSFSTLEIQRTEQGDSAMYLCASSPLADTQYFGPGTRLTVL.